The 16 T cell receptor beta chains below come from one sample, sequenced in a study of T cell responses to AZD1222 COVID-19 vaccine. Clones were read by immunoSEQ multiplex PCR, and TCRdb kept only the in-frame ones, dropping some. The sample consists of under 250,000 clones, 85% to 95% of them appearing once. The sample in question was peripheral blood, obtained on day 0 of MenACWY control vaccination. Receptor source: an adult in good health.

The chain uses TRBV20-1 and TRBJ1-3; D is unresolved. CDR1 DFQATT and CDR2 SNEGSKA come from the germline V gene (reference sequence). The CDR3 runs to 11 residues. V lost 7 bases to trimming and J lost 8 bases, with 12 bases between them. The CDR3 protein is CSVSVGDTIYF. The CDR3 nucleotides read TGCAGTGTTTCCGTCGGGGACACCATATATTTT.

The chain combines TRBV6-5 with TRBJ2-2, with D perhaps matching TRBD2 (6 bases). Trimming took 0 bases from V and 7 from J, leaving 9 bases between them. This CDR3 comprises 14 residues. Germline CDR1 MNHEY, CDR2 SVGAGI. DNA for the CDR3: TGTGCCAGCAGTTACTCGCGGGGTGGCGGGGAGCTGTTTTTT. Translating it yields CASSYSRGGGELFF.

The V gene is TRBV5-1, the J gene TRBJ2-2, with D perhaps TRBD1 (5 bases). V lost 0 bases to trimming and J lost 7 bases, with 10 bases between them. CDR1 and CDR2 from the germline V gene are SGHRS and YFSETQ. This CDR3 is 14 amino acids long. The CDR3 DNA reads TGCGCCAGCAGCTTGGAGCAGGGCGGCGGGGAGCTGTTTTTT. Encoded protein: CASSLEQGGGELFF. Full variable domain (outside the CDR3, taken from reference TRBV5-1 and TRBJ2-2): KAGVTQTPRYLIKTRGQQVTLSCSPISGHRSVSWYQQTPGQGLQFLFEYFSETQRNKGNFPGRFSGRQFSNSRSEMNVSTLELGDSALYLCASSLEQGGGELFFGEGSRLTVL.

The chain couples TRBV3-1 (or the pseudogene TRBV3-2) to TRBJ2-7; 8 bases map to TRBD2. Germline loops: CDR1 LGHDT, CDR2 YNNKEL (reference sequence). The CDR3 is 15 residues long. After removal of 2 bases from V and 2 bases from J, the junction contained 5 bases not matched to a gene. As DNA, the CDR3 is TGTGCCAGCAGCCAACAGAGCGGGGGTACCTACGAGCAGTACTTC. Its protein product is CASSQQSGGTYEQYF.

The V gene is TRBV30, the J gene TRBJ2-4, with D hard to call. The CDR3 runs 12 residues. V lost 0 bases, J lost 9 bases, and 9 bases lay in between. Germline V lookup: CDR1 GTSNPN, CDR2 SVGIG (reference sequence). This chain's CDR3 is CAWSVPASIQYF. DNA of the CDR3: TGTGCCTGGAGTGTACCCGCGAGCATTCAGTACTTC.

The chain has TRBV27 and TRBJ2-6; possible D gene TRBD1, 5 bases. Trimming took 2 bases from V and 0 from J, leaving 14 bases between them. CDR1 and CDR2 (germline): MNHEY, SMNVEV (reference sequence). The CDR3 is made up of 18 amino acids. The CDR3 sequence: CASSLKIGHLSGANVLTF. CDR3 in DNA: TGTGCCAGCAGTTTAAAAATCGGACATCTCTCTGGGGCCAACGTCCTGACTTTC.

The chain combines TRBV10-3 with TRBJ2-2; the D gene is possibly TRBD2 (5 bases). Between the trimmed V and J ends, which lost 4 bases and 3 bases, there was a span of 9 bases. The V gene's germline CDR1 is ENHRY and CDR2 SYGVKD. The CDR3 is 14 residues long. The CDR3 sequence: CAISGENYTGELFF. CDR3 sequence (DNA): TGTGCCATCAGTGGGGAGAATTACACCGGGGAGCTGTTTTTT.

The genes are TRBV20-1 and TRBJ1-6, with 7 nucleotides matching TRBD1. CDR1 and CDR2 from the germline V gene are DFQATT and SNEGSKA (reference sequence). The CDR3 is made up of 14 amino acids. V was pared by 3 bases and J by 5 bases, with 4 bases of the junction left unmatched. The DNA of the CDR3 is TGCAGTGCTAGTGAGGGGGCTAATAATTCACCCCTCCACTTT. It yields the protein CSASEGANNSPLHF.

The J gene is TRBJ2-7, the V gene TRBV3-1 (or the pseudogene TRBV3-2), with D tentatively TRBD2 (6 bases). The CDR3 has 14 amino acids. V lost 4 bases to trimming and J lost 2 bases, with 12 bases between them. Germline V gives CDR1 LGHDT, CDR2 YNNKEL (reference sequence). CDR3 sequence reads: CASSPSTGAYEQYF. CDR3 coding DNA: TGTGCCAGCAGCCCTTCTACGGGGGCCTACGAGCAGTACTTC.

CDR3 nucleotide sequence: TGTGCCAGCAGTTACTCCGGGAGCCCGGGTCAGCCCCAGCATTTT. It codes for CASSYSGSPGQPQHF. This chain uses TRBV6-6 with TRBJ1-5; D unresolved. The CDR3 has 15 amino acids. CDR1 is MNHNY, CDR2 SVGAGI, per germline (reference sequence). Trimming took off 0 bases at V and 6 bases at J, with 12 bases between the two ends.

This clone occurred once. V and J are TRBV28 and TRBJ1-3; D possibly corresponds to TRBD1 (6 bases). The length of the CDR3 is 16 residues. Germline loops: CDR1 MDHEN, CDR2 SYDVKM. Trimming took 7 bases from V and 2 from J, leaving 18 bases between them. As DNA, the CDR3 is TGTGCCAGCAAGGGGGGGCTTGGGTCTCCTGGAAACACCATATATTTT. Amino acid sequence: CASKGGLGSPGNTIYF.

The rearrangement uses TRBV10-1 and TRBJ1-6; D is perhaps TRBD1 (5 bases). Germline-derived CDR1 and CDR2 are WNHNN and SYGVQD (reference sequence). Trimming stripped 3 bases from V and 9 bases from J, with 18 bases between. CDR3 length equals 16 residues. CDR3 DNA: TGCGCCAGCAGTGACGTGCCAGGGATGTTCGGTTCACCCCTCCACTTT. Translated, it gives CASSDVPGMFGSPLHF.

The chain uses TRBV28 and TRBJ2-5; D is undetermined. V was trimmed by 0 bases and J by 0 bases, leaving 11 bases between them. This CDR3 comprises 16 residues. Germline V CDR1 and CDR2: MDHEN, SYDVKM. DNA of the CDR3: TGTGCCAGCAGTTTATGGGCAGCCCAGTACCAAGAGACCCAGTACTTC. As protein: CASSLWAAQYQETQYF.

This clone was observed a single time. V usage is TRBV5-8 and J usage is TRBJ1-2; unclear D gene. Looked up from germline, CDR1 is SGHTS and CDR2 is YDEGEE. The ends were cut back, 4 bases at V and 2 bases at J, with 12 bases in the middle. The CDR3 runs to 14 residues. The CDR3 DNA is TGTGCCAGCAGCCTCTCAGGCCCCAACTATGGCTACACCTTC. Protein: CASSLSGPNYGYTF.

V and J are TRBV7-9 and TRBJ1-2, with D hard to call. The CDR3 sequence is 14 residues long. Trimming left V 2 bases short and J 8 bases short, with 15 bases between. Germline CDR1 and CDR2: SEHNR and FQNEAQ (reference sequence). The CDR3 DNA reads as TGTGCCAGCAGCTTATTTACAGTGCCGGAAGGCTACACCTTC. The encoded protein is CASSLFTVPEGYTF. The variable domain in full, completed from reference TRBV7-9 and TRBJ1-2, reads DTGVSQNPRHKITKRGQNVTFRCDPISEHNRLYWYRQTLGQGPEFLTYFQNEAQLEKSRLLSDRFSAERPKGSFSTLEIQRTEQGDSAMYLCASSLFTVPEGYTFGSGTRLTVV.

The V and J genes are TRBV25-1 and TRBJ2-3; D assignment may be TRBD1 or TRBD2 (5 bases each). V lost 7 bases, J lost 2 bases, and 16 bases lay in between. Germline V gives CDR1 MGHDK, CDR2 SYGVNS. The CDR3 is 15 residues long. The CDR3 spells CASTQGEPHTDTQYF. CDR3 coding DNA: TGTGCCAGCACTCAGGGAGAGCCCCACACAGATACGCAGTATTTT. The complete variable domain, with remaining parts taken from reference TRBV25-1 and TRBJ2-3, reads EADIYQTPRYLVIGTGKKITLECSQTMGHDKMYWYQQDPGMELHLIHYSYGVNSTEKGDLSSESTVSRIRTEHFPLTLESARPSHTSQYLCASTQGEPHTDTQYFGPGTRLTVL.